One and the same sample provided the 18 T cell receptor beta chains below, sequenced in a study of pediatric ulcerative colitis. Some clones are missing from TCRdb's copy, which holds only in-frame ones; the method was immunoSEQ multiplex PCR. The profile shows some 57,000 clones, around 87% of them singletons. Specimen: blood. Receptors were obtained from a boy younger than 18 who was a control in a study of pediatric ulcerative colitis.

The chain links TRBV7-2 to TRBJ1-6, with 7 nucleotides matching TRBD1. Germline CDR1 SGHTA, CDR2 FQGNSA. V shed 1 base, J shed 6 bases, and the junction held 3 bases outside the gene matches. The CDR3 sequence is 15 residues long. CDR3 in amino acids: CASSLEGARNSPLHF. CDR3 DNA sequence: TGTGCCAGCAGCTTAGAGGGGGCACGTAATTCACCCCTCCACTTT.

V gene TRBV7-2 combines with J gene TRBJ1-1; tentative D call: TRBD1 (5 bases). The CDR3 runs 14 residues. The V gene's germline CDR1 is SGHTA and CDR2 FQGNSA. The ends were cut back, 1 base at V and 8 bases at J, with 14 bases in the middle. The CDR3 DNA reads as TGTGCCAGCAGCTTAGAGACGGGGGGGAACGAAGCTTTCTTT. This translates into CASSLETGGNEAFF.

The chain links TRBV18 to TRBJ2-3; 7 bases are a match to TRBD1. J was trimmed by 4 bases and V by 3 bases; bases with no gene match: 7. The CDR3 is 15 amino acids. The germline V gene has CDR1 KGHSH and CDR2 LQKENI. The DNA of the CDR3 is TGTGCCAGCTCACCGTTCCAAGGGGGCGCAGATACGCAGTATTTT. Protein: CASSPFQGGADTQYF.

The chain carries TRBV10-3 and TRBJ2-7; 11 nucleotides line up with TRBD1. From germline, CDR1 is ENHRY and CDR2 SYGVKD. The V segment lost 6 bases and the J segment 2 bases; nucleotides outside the gene matches: 3. The CDR3 is 14 residues long. The CDR3: CAIRGTGGTYEQYF. The CDR3 DNA reads TGTGCCATCAGGGGGACAGGGGGGACCTACGAGCAGTACTTC.

This clone ranks as medium-sized. The chain employs TRBV27 and TRBJ2-7; maybe TRBD2 (5 bases). Trimming removed 4 bases from V and 3 bases from J, with 16 bases in between. This CDR3 region has 15 residues. CDR1 and CDR2 from the germline V gene are MNHEY and SMNVEV (reference sequence). CDR3: CASSSYAAGDYEQYF. The CDR3, as DNA: TGTGCCAGCAGTTCTTATGCCGCCGGGGACTACGAGCAGTACTTC.

The chain recombines TRBV7-9 with TRBJ2-5; either TRBD1 or TRBD2 may supply D (7 bases each). CDR1 and CDR2 (germline): SEHNR, FQNEAQ (reference sequence). The CDR3 extends over 15 amino acids. Trimming removed 2 bases from V and 5 bases from J, with 15 bases in between. Written as DNA, the CDR3 is TGTGCCAGCAGCTTACCCCGGGGAGGGGGCGAGACCCAGTACTTC. Protein sequence: CASSLPRGGGETQYF.

This chain links TRBV15 with TRBJ2-7; TRBD1 matches at 8 bases. With V trimmed by 3 bases and J by 3 bases, 4 bases remained unmatched. CDR3 length: 14 amino acids. The V gene's germline CDR1 is LNHNV and CDR2 YYDKDF (reference sequence). The CDR3 coding sequence is TGTGCCACCAGCAGGGACAGGGTTCACTACGAGCAGTACTTC. This gives the protein CATSRDRVHYEQYF.

As DNA, the CDR3 is TGTGCCAGCAGTGAAGAAAGACGGATCTCTGGGGCCAACGTCCTGACTTTC. Protein product: CASSEERRISGANVLTF. V is TRBV6-1 and J is TRBJ2-6, with D hard to call. The CDR3 sequence is 17 residues long. V was shortened by 1 base and J by 0 bases, with 10 bases between the two germline ends. Germline CDR1 and CDR2: MNHNS and SASEGT.

The chain combines TRBV18 with TRBJ1-1, with D possibly being TRBD1 (5 bases). The germline V gene has CDR1 KGHSH and CDR2 LQKENI. Trimming took 5 bases from V and 1 from J, leaving 11 bases between them. The CDR3 covers 14 residues. Here the CDR3 DNA reads TGTGCCAGCTCAGCTCAGGGAGGGAACACTGAAGCTTTCTTT. Translated: CASSAQGGNTEAFF.

The chain uses TRBV5-1 and TRBJ1-1; D perhaps matches TRBD1 (6 bases). The germline gives CDR1 SGHRS, CDR2 YFSETQ. CDR3 length: 14 amino acids. V gave up 3 bases and J gave up 3 bases, with 12 bases separating them. The CDR3 DNA reads as TGCGCCAGCAGCTCGATTCGACAGGACACTGAAGCTTTCTTT. Protein: CASSSIRQDTEAFF.

This chain connects TRBV7-2 to TRBJ2-7, with D possibly being TRBD1 (6 bases). The germline V and J ends were trimmed by 3 bases and 4 bases, with 7 bases remaining between them. The CDR3 has 12 amino acids. Germline lookup yields CDR1 SGHTA and CDR2 FQGNSA. The CDR3 loop is CASSLTGYEQYF. CDR3 in DNA: TGTGCCAGCAGCTTGACAGGATACGAGCAGTACTTC.

The chain is built from TRBV6-4 and TRBJ2-1; 13 bases map to TRBD2. Germline CDR1 and CDR2: MRHNA and SNTAGT. The CDR3 is made up of 15 amino acids. With 3 bases clipped from V and 9 bases from J, the junction kept 5 bases outside the gene matches. CDR3 loop: CASSETSGGAFEQFF. The DNA of the CDR3 is TGTGCCAGCAGTGAAACTAGCGGGGGGGCCTTTGAGCAGTTCTTC.

This clone showed up just a few times. The chain couples TRBV18 to TRBJ2-7; TRBD2 might be the D (6 bases). CDR1 and CDR2 from the germline V gene are KGHSH and LQKENI. The CDR3 covers 15 residues. Trimming removed 2 bases at V and 1 base at J, with 12 bases between. CDR3 loop: CASSPLTGASYEQYF. CDR3 nucleotide sequence: TGTGCCAGCTCACCATTGACGGGAGCGTCCTACGAGCAGTACTTC. Using reference TRBV18 and TRBJ2-7 for the parts outside the CDR3, the full variable domain is NAGVMQNPRHLVRRRGQEARLRCSPMKGHSHVYWYRQLPEEGLKFMVYLQKENIIDESGMPKERFSAEFPKEGPSILRIQQVVRGDSAAYFCASSPLTGASYEQYFGPGTRLTVT.

The rearrangement joins TRBV5-1 to TRBJ2-7; TRBD2 matches 7 bases. With V trimmed by 1 base and J by 4 bases, 8 bases remained unmatched. Per the germline V gene, CDR1 is SGHRS and CDR2 is YFSETQ. There are 15 residues in the CDR3. The CDR3 is CASSLFAGALYEQYF. In DNA, the CDR3 is TGCGCCAGCAGCTTGTTTGCGGGAGCCCTTTACGAGCAGTACTTC.

This clone was picked up one time. This rearrangement joins TRBV6-6 to TRBJ2-1; TRBD2 agrees at 9 bases. V shed 6 bases, J shed 5 bases, and the junction held 8 bases outside the gene matches. Germline CDR1 reads MNHNY; CDR2 reads SVGAGI (reference sequence). The CDR3 spans 15 residues. The CDR3 loop reads CASSPRLAVDNEQFF. For the CDR3, the DNA is TGTGCCAGCAGCCCCAGACTAGCGGTTGACAATGAGCAGTTCTTC.

The chain combines TRBV2 with TRBJ1-2; 7 bases match TRBD1. The CDR3 is 14 amino acids. The ends lost 4 bases at V and 3 bases at J; junction bases unmatched: 5. Germline loops: CDR1 SNHLY, CDR2 FYNNEI. This CDR3 reads CASSAAGQDYGYTF. Here the CDR3 DNA reads TGTGCCAGCAGTGCAGCTGGACAGGACTATGGCTACACCTTC.

J is TRBJ2-5 and V is TRBV7-9; D possibly corresponds to TRBD1 (5 bases). Germline CDR1 is SEHNR and CDR2 is FQNEAQ (reference sequence). V was cut by 4 bases and J by 2 bases, with 8 bases left in between. The CDR3 sequence is 13 residues long. This chain's CDR3 is CASSSDRQETQYF. The DNA of the CDR3 is TGTGCCAGCAGCTCAGACAGACAAGAGACCCAGTACTTC. Together with reference TRBV7-9 and TRBJ2-5, the CDR3 gives the full variable domain: DTGVSQNPRHKITKRGQNVTFRCDPISEHNRLYWYRQTLGQGPEFLTYFQNEAQLEKSRLLSDRFSAERPKGSFSTLEIQRTEQGDSAMYLCASSSDRQETQYFGPGTRLLVL.

Written as DNA, the CDR3 is TGCGCCAGCAGCCAAGATAAGGTTGAGAGCTCCTACGAGCAGTACTTC. Translation: CASSQDKVESSYEQYF. This chain links TRBV4-3 with TRBJ2-5; no definite D call. Gene TRBJ2-7 matches the end of the DNA better, so the J call may be wrong. This CDR3 is built from 16 residues. In germline, CDR1 is LGHNA, CDR2 YSLEER.